This T cell receptor beta chain is drawn from a study of blood T cells in healthy people across ages. A second PCR of 7 to 11 cycles used a sample-barcoded 5' primer and a J-beta primer mix. TCRdb reanalysed the 5' RACE reads using MiXCR and keeps one entry per CDR3 protein. The sample yields about 1.8 million distinct CDR3 sequences, just under 50% seen once. The CDR3 has 15 amino acids. After removal of 8 bases from V and 8 bases from J, the junction contained 14 bases not matched to a gene. Germline V lookup: CDR1 MGHDK, CDR2 SYGVNS. With respect to this clonotype: What it binds is not known.

Regarding the study as a whole: There was a strong correlation between TCR beta diversity and naive T cell percentage. Relative to aged donors, long-lived donors carried more naive CD4+ cells and displayed higher diversity.

This chain uses TRBV25-1 with TRBJ2-1; 8 bases align to TRBD2. Sequenced material: blood. The receptor was isolated from a woman between 40 and 55 years old in good health. CDR3: CASPGTRVDFHEQFF. The CDR3 DNA is TGTGCCAGCCCTGGGACTAGAGTTGACTTTCATGAGCAGTTCTTC. Full variable domain (outside the CDR3, taken from reference TRBV25-1 and TRBJ2-1): EADIYQTPRYLVIGTGKKITLECSQTMGHDKMYWYQQDPGMELHLIHYSYGVNSTEKGDLSSESTVSRIRTEHFPLTLESARPSHTSQYLCASPGTRVDFHEQFFGPGTRLTVL.